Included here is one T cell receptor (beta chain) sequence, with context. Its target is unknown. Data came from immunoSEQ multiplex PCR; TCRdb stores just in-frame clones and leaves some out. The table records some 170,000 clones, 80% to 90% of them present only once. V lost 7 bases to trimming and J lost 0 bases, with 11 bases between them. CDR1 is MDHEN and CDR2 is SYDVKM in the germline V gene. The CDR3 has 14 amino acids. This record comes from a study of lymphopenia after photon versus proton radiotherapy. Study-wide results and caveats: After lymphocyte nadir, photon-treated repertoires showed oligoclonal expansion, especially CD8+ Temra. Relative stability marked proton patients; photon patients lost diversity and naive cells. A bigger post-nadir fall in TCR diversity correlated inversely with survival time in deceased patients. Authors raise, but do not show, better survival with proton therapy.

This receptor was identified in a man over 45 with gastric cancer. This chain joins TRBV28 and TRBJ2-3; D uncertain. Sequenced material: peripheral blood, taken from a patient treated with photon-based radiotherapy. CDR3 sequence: CASTLKGSTDTQYF. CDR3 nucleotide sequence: TGTGCCAGCACCCTCAAGGGTAGCACAGATACGCAGTATTTT.